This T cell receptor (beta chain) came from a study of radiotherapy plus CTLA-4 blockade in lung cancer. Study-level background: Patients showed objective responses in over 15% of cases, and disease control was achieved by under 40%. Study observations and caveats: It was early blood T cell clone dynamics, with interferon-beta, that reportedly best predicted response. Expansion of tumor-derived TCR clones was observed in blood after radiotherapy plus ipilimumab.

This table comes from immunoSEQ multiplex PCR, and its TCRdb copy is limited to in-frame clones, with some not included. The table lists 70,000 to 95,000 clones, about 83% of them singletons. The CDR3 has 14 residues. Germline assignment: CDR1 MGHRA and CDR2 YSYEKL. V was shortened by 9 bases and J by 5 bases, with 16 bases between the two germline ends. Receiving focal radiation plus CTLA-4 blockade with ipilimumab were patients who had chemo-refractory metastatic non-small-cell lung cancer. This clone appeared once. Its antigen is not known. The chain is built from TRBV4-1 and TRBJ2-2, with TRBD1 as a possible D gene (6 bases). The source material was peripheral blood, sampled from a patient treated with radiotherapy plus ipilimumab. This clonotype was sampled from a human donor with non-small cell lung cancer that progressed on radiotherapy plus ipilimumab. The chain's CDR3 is CASTAQGGTGELFF. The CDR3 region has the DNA TGCGCCAGTACCGCACAGGGCGGAACCGGGGAGCTGTTTTTT.